Detailed here is one T cell receptor beta chain. The record originates from a study of blood T cell repertoires in COVID-19. Looking at the study overall: The cDNA or gDNA used as material had been derived from T cells, B-cell-depleted T cells, or PBMCs.

Source study methods: Amplified reference gene primers provided the basis for estimating nucleated cell counts. Clones were sequenced by immunoSEQ multiplex PCR, and TCRdb holds only the in-frame ones, with some missing. From that table come the V and J calls and clone size; the DNA was used to work out D and trimming. The repertoire includes 190,000 or so clones, around four fifths of them detected once, and under 0.95% sits in the top ten. This sequence originates from a man between 60 and 75 years old with COVID-19, enrolled during active disease. Material: peripheral blood.

The CDR3 region is CASSQDDGRRIQYF. The DNA of the CDR3 is TGCGCCAGCAGCCAAGACGACGGGAGGCGGATTCAGTACTTC. The rearrangement uses TRBV4-1 and TRBJ2-4; TRBD2 matches at 7 bases. There are 14 residues in the CDR3. Per germline, CDR1 MGHRA and CDR2 YSYEKL. After removal of 0 bases from V and 10 bases from J, the junction contained 6 bases not matched to a gene.